This TCR beta chain emerged from a study of cytomegalovirus exposure and HLA in healthy donors (dated by TCRdb to the late 2010s). With respect to the entire study: An earlier analysis of more than 550 of the donors reported about 300 Gb of sequence data and 117 million unique TCR beta sequences obtained from about 170 million T cells. An early release that covered 500 to 800 HLA-typed donors contained approximately 320 gigabases of sequencing data and tens of millions of unique TCR sequences. Of the 300 to 500 genotyped donors, less than 85% were placed in the genetic ancestry cluster associated with self-reported Caucasian donors. The study aimed to test whether signatures of past pathogen exposure could be identified by cataloging public T cell receptors. The study profiled the T cell repertoires of about 640 subjects by immunosequencing and related them to cytomegalovirus serostatus. Along with the approximately 620-subject first cohort, a separate validation cohort of some 130 different subjects was used. To predict cytomegalovirus infection status, the study brought together high-throughput TCR immunosequencing, statistical association of individual TCRs with disease status, and machine learning. In a later analysis, previously published TCR beta repertoires from 670 or so donors were re-analyzed and high-resolution HLA genotyping was added so that TCR occurrence patterns could be studied. In the later analysis, no new phenotypic data were used to find candidate immune exposures; instead, reliance was placed on TCR beta sequences and their occurrence across donors. To decide whether each TCR beta V gene segment behaved as functional or pseudogenic, an earlier analysis of some 600 of the donors relied on high-throughput TCR beta sequencing. Donor age, sex, ethnicity and CMV serostatus were compiled together with the repertoire data. Genome-wide SNP genotypes for about three fifths of the roughly 670 donors were used in a later genetic analysis, which treated that subset as a discovery cohort. Every repertoire in the discovery cohort had been generated on one and the same sequencing platform. Both class I and class II loci were covered by HLA typing, at four-digit resolution. The number of donors typed differed by locus, with about 629-630 for A, B, C, DRB1 and DQB1, more than 500 for DQA1, 600 to 610 for DPA1, and approximately 470 for DPB1. Roughly five DR-DQ haplotypes were handled as single units for association and clustering, since linkage in the cohort was strong. On average, about 200,000 unique TCR beta nucleotide sequences were sequenced per donor among several hundred genotyped donors of the cohort, with roughly a sixth of those sequences being non-productive. The paper's findings and limits, for the study overall: In a later analysis, HLA-associated TCR beta chains showed more clonal expansion and lower generation probabilities than non-associated chains that were equally common. HLA typing was unavailable for some donors at each locus, so association tests used only the typed subset. A group of highly shared sequence variants was considered likely to be a technical artifact of the sequencing pipeline. The presence/absence analyses assumed that sequencing depth was roughly uniform across donors, and that assumption may not be true. When HLA alleles, especially DR and DQ, strongly co-occurred, TCR associations were difficult to assign to individual alleles. A few of the identified cytomegalovirus-associated TCR beta chains were confirmed in vitro to be specific for cytomegalovirus antigens. A later genetic analysis reported fewer N-insertions in productive TCRs among donors in an Asian-associated ancestry cluster than the roughly 620-donor mean. A later analysis reported that several top co-occurrence clusters appeared linked to parvovirus B19, influenza, CMV and Epstein-Barr virus. The earlier analysis of nearly 600 of the donors excluded around 17 rarely observed V segments, including chromosome 9 orphons, because counts were too low. A later genetic analysis associated a missense DCLRE1C variant with V-gene and J-gene trimming of TCR beta chains, and an independent cohort replicated the association. The study listed 150 to 200 TCR beta chains as associated with cytomegalovirus. Most TCR sequences were observed very rarely across donors, whereas some public TCRs were present in many individuals. In an earlier analysis of under 600 of the donors, most TCR beta V segments were observed in productive rearrangements about 90% or about 30% of the time, broadly matching IMGT annotations. Most CMV-associated TCR beta chains appeared to be HLA-restricted in a later analysis, and the HLA associations seemed to be driven largely by CMV exposure. The classifier was reported to diagnose cytomegalovirus status with high specificity and sensitivity in both the original and validation cohorts. Because the 87-base-pair reads could not distinguish some IMGT-functional V segments, including TRBV6-2 and TRBV6-3, those segments were excluded. A later analysis found that TCR association rates varied across HLA loci, with DRB1 alleles showing the most associated TCRs and HLA-C alleles the fewest. A further reported finding was that TCR beta sequences accurately predicted the HLA-A and HLA-B alleles for most subjects in the first cohort. This cohort had only TCR beta chains sequenced, and the lack of alpha or paired-chain data limited which features could be detected. The only immune exposure information available for the cohort was CMV serostatus. At a false discovery rate of 0.05, a later analysis linked fewer than 20,000 TCR beta sequences to specific HLA alleles. The authors suggested that the approach could potentially be extended to other disease states and immunological phenotypes. Correlated functional status among segregating V segments might reflect linkage disequilibrium, but an unknown experimental factor could not be ruled out.

Libraries were made using the immunoSEQ multiplex PCR assay. For the multiplex PCR, a mixture combining 60 forward primers for TCR Vbeta segments and 13 reverse primers for TCR Jbeta segments was used. Amplification of the CDR3 region of rearranged TCR beta genes was performed with a multiplex PCR assay on genomic DNA. On the Illumina HiSeq System, the amplified TCR beta libraries were sequenced as 87-base-pair reads. As for the authors' bioinformatics: In a later analysis, tens of millions of unique TCR beta chains were counted across the 500 to 850 repertoires, and roughly 11 million of these chains were shared by at least two donors. A nearest-neighbor algorithm error-corrected the raw reads and collapsed the reads into unique sequences, merging closely related sequences to remove PCR and sequencing errors. Alignment of CDR3 sequences to IMGT reference sequences was used to assign V, D and J gene segments. For a sequence to be retained, a match of at least six nucleotides to both a V gene segment and a J gene segment was required. Rearrangements were classified as productive when the CDR3 lacked stop codons and remained in frame with V and J, and all other rearrangements were classified as non-productive. CDR3 was defined according to IMGT convention as the region running from the second conserved V-encoded cysteine to the conserved J-encoded phenylalanine. The earlier analysis of fewer than 750 of the donors excluded sequences that lacked an unambiguous match to a single V gene segment. An earlier analysis of fewer than 650 of the donors classified V segments as functional when productive rearrangements were above 56.7% and as segregating when the standard deviation between donors was above 5%. A statistical classification framework was developed to diagnose cytomegalovirus status using the catalog of TCR beta chain sequences. V and J gene assignment, in a later analysis, came from comparing TCR nucleotide sequences with IMGT/GENE-DB human TR gene sequences. The TCRdist pipeline was used in a later analysis to assign CDR3 sequences and most-parsimonious VDJ recombination scenarios. In a later analysis, each TCR beta chain was defined by its CDR3 amino acid sequence together with its V-gene family, and reads without a unique V-gene family were excluded. In a later analysis, approximately 590 highly shared, low-generation-probability nucleotide sequences were removed to address suspected cross-contamination and a sequencing artifact. For each public chain, a later analysis derived a clonal expansion index from normalized ranks of inferred template counts within each repertoire. In a later analysis, generation probabilities were computed using a VDJ recombination model fitted to out-of-frame rearrangements, and the results were checked against IGoR. Hypergeometric tests were used in a later analysis to score TCR-TCR, TCR-HLA and TCR-CMV co-occurrence, with a repertoire-size bias correction applied to the TCR pairs. In a later analysis, false discovery rates were estimated by permuting HLA or CMV assignments 20 times. A later analysis grouped co-occurring TCRs with DBSCAN, adding TCRdist sequence similarity when clustering within HLA-allele-positive subsets. For co-occurrence clustering, repertoires with fewer than 30,000 or more than 120,000 public chains were excluded, along with about five repertoires with anomalous nucleotide sharing. The table comes from immuneACCESS by way of TCRdb, which keeps in-frame sequences with V and J called. Part of the clones is missing from these tables; in studies checked, under half for an unresolved V gene and the rest for unknown reasons. V, J and clone size are those of that table, while D and trimming were read from the DNA. The table for this sample lists tens of thousands of clones; almost 80% of them were counted only once. About 20% of the sample goes to the ten largest clones.

In total, fewer than 750 healthy bone marrow donors made up the cohort. All cohort members were sampled while nominally healthy, although unrecorded immune exposures were likely present. The donor tested CMV seropositive and was one of the 289 seropositive cohort members. Every donor gave a peripheral blood sample, and the peripheral blood mononuclear cells from that sample were used for TCR beta sequencing. Genomic DNA was extracted from the blood cell samples with the Qiagen DNeasy Blood Extraction Kit. This clone has a handful of counts. What antigen it recognizes has not been identified. The record has no base qualities; no much larger clone is one base away. Germline trimming: 5 bases from V, 5 bases from J; junction bases outside gene matches: 9. CDR1 and CDR2, looked up from the germline V gene (reference sequence), are SEHNR and FQNEAQ. Measured from the cysteine to the phenylalanine, the CDR3 is 16 residues long. The DNA shown is the 48-base CDR3, in frame from base 1.

Specimen: PBMCs. The chain employs TRBV7-9 and TRBJ2-5; 12 bases in between match TRBD2. The receptor was derived from a woman in her thirties or forties in good health and CMV-seropositive. The DNA is TGTGCCAGCAGCCAATTACTAGCGGGGGGCCATGAGACCCAGTACTTC. Its product reads: CASSQLLAGGHETQYF. The CDR3 plus the reference TRBV7-9 and TRBJ2-5 genes for the other parts give the full variable domain: DTGVSQNPRHKITKRGQNVTFRCDPISEHNRLYWYRQTLGQGPEFLTYFQNEAQLEKSRLLSDRFSAERPKGSFSTLEIQRTEQGDSAMYLCASSQLLAGGHETQYFGPGTRLLVL.